Reported below is one TCR beta chain. The data stem from a study of blood T cell repertoires in COVID-19. Turning to the study itself: Samples of COVID-19 (acute and convalescent) were obtained from the United States, Italy and Spain. Sources were T cells, B-cell-depleted T cells, or PBMCs; the material itself was cDNA or gDNA.

Authors' analysis steps: From reference gene primer amplification, estimates of nucleated cell counts were derived. The protocol was immunoSEQ multiplex PCR, while the TCRdb copy is restricted to in-frame clones and leaves out a portion. That table supplies the V and J calls and clone size; D and trimming were determined from the DNA. The sample includes some 140,000 clones, under 90% of them seen just once. V dropped 8 bases and J dropped 8; count of bases not matched to a gene: 15. Germline V gene data show CDR1 as LNHDA and CDR2 as SQIVND (reference sequence). This CDR3 has 15 amino acids. Sample: peripheral blood. The chain couples TRBV19 to TRBJ2-1, with TRBD2 matching over 7 bases. This sequence was found in a woman aged 60-75 years with active or convalescent COVID-19. The CDR3 loop is CASSKRLAPADEQFF. The CDR3 DNA sequence: TGTGCCAGTTCAAAGCGACTAGCCCCAGCGGATGAGCAGTTCTTC.